The table lists the clone carrying this T cell receptor (beta chain) with a few counts. The source of the sample is a study of patients and donors after allogeneic stem cell transplantation. TCRdb processed the RT-PCR reads anew with MiXCR; each CDR3 protein has one entry. This sample has some 60,000 distinct CDR3 sequences, with about 14% found just once. Between the trimmed V and J ends, which lost 5 bases and 1 base, there was a span of 17 bases. CDR1 MGHRA and CDR2 YSYEKL come from the germline V gene. The CDR3 runs to 16 residues. Specimen: blood, either unsorted or a sorted T cell fraction (not recorded which). The V and J genes are TRBV4-1 and TRBJ1-1, with D possibly TRBD1 on 5 matching bases. This clonotype was obtained from a human donor who was either an allogeneic HSCT recipient or a stem cell or donor lymphocyte infusion donor (not recorded which). It is not recorded whose cells these are; they may come from a transplant donor. CDR3 residues: CASSDRVAGANTEAFF. CDR3 DNA sequence: TGCGCCAGCAGCGATCGGGTCGCCGGGGCGAACACTGAAGCTTTCTTT.